This T cell receptor (beta chain) originates from a study of T cells in Graves' hyperthyroidism and ophthalmopathy (dated by TCRdb to between 2018 and 2021). Background on the whole study: A discovery cohort of 95 to 100 patients, about 40 with Graves' ophthalmopathy and 55 to 60 with stable Graves' hyperthyroidism, was used to find distinguishing TCR V-J signatures. Following sampling, methimazole starting at 30 mg daily was given to hyperthyroidism patients, and high-dose intravenous methylprednisolone was given to ophthalmopathy patients. The paper reports TCR Vbeta CDR3 sequencing of roughly 140 peripheral blood samples: 43 ophthalmopathy, 70 to 85 hyperthyroidism and around 17 progressor patients. In addition, the study compared T-cell repertoires in thyroid tissue and in blood from about 6 Graves' hyperthyroidism patients. Whether ophthalmopathy could be predicted prospectively was tested in an independent validation cohort made up of roughly 19 hyperthyroidism patients plus 17 patients who later progressed to ophthalmopathy. For training and testing, the 80 to 100 patients in the discovery cohort were randomly divided in a 7:3 ratio.

General study outcomes and caveats: A 13 V-J signature model separated ophthalmopathy from stable hyperthyroidism, with just over 85% sensitivity and roughly 84% specificity in cross-validation and 80%/75% in testing. Sample size was not statistically predetermined, and investigators were not blinded to group allocation. During validation, the model predicted progression to ophthalmopathy a median of approximately 6 months ahead of onset, with almost 71% sensitivity and 72.22% specificity. Most expanded thyroid clonotypes (frequency above 0.001) were also detected in blood, a finding suggesting that blood repertoires may reflect thyroid immune responses.

Graves' hyperthyroidism was defined as stable when no progression to ophthalmopathy occurred over 18 months of follow-up. Hyperthyroidism patients were newly diagnosed, had a disease duration of under 2 months, and were aged 18 to 65 years. Patients with uncontrolled infections, other autoimmune diseases, pregnancy or lactation were excluded. Clinical symptoms, serum thyroxine and TRAb, thyroid ultrasound, and orbital computed tomography formed the basis for the diagnoses. Total RNA was extracted with Trizol reagent, and quality was checked on an Agilent 2100 Bioanalyzer. There are a few counts of this clonotype. The specificity of this receptor is unknown. The DNA is omitted, as the CDR3 cannot be located on it reliably, and the CDR3 follows TCRdb's listing. The TCR beta CDR3 regions were amplified from RNA transcripts. A first-round RT-PCR of the TCR CDR3 used the HTBI primer set with the Qiagen OneStep RT-PCR kit. The libraries were constructed in a second round of multiplex PCR and then size-selected and purified. Libraries were sequenced paired-end with 100 bp reads on an Illumina HiSeq2000. As for the authors' bioinformatics: SOAPnuke was used to process the raw data, removing reads that contained adapters or uncalled bases, had a mean Phred below 15, or lacked an exact match to the constant primer or identifier. COPE v1.2.5 was used to merge high-quality paired reads, and clonotypes were defined as unique nucleotide sequences. Clonotypes were aligned to IMGT TRBV, TRBD and TRBJ reference segments using MiTCR v1.1. Only V-J combinations with frequency above 0.0001, covering 98% to 99.2% of repertoires, were analysed. The TCS score was defined as F50 (clonal expansion) divided by E x V (chaos), with BLOSUM62-based TCRdist calculated between CDR3 peptides within each V-J. Welch's t-statistics and random forest reduced 514 V-J features to under 15, which were used in a naive Bayes classifier (R e1071). The similarity between thyroid and blood repertoires was quantified using the Morisita-Horn index. The raw public reads went through TCRdb reprocessing: fastp at Q25, MiXCR clone calling, in-frame beta chains kept. Merged by CDR3 protein, the rows form single entries marked with the most common genes and DNA. TCRdb's processing, not the authors', yielded these V and J calls. Recorded for this sample are 610,000 or so distinct CDR3 sequences; about 43% of them occurred a single time. The ten largest clones add up to approximately 7.5% of the sample.

The CDR3, from cysteine to phenylalanine, totals 13 residues. The germline V gene (reference sequence) sets CDR1 to LNHNV and CDR2 to YYDKDF. Rearrangement joined TRBV15 to TRBJ1-2. The sequenced sample was peripheral blood or thyroid tissue (not recorded which). This sequence was found in a woman in her late teens or twenties with Graves' hyperthyroidism. The CDR3 here reads CATKAGVAAGNTF.